This T cell receptor beta chain was retrieved from a study of CD8+ T cells in alopecia areata. Study results and limitations: Clonality exceeded that of normal scalp in lesional scalp, most notably in alopecia totalis/universalis.

V was clipped by 10 bases and J by 5 bases; unmatched bases: 4. The length of the CDR3 is 13 residues. Germline V gives CDR1 WSHSY, CDR2 SAAADI. TCR sequencing used cDNA made by reverse transcription of extracted RNA. Sequenced by immunoSEQ multiplex PCR; TCRdb stores in-frame clones only, minus some. The table records approximately 150,000 clones, less than 65% of them present only once. Starting from PBMCs, sorting isolated CD4+ and CD8+ T cells. On this clone: Its antigen is not identified.

What was sequenced was CD8+ T cells sorted from blood. This chain links TRBV10-2 with TRBJ2-7, with 14 bases identical to TRBD2. The receptor was isolated from a human donor in good health. CDR3 nucleotide sequence: TGCGCCACCCTGGGACTAGCGGGAGACGAGCAGTACTTC. Protein sequence: CATLGLAGDEQYF.